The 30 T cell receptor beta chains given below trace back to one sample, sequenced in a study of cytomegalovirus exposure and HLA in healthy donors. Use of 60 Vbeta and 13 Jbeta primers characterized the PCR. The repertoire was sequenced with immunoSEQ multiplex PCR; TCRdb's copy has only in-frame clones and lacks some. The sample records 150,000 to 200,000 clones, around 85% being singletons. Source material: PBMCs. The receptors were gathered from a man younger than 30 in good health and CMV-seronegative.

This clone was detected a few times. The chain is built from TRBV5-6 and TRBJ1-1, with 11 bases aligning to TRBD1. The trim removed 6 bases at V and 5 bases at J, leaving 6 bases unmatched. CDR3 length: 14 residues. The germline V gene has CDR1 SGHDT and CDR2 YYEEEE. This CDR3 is CASTLGQGATEAFF. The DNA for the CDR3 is TGTGCCAGCACCTTAGGACAGGGGGCGACTGAAGCTTTCTTT.

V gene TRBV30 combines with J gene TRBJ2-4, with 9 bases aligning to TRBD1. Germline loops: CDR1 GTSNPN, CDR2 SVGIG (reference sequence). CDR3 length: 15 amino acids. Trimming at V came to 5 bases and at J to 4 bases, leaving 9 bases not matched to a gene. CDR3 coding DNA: TGTGCCTGGGGGGAAGGACAGGGGTTAAAAAACATTCAGTACTTC. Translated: CAWGEGQGLKNIQYF. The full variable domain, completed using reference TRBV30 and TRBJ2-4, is SQTIHQWPATLVQPVGSPLSLECTVEGTSNPNLYWYRQAAGRGLQLLFYSVGIGQISSEVPQNLSASRPQDRQFILSSKKLLLSDSGFYLCAWGEGQGLKNIQYFGAGTRLSVL.

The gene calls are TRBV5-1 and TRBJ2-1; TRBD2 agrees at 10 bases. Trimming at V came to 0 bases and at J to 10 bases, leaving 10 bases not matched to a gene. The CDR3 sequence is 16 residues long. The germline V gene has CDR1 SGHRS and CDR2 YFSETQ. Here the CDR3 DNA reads TGCGCCAGCAGCTTGGTCCGGACTAGCGGCATAGGGGAGCAGTTCTTC. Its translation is CASSLVRTSGIGEQFF.

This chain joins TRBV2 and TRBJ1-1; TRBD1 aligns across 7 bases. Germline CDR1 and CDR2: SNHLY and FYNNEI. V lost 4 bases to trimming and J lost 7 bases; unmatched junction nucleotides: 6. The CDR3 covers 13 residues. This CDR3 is CASSGDRAIEAFF. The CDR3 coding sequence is TGTGCCAGCAGTGGAGACAGGGCGATTGAAGCTTTCTTT.

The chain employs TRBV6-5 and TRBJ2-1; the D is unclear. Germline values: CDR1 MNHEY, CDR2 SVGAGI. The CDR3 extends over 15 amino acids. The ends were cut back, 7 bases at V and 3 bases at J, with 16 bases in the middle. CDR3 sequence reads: CASTPRYTYYNEQFF. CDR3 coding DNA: TGTGCCAGCACTCCGAGGTACACATACTACAATGAGCAGTTCTTC.

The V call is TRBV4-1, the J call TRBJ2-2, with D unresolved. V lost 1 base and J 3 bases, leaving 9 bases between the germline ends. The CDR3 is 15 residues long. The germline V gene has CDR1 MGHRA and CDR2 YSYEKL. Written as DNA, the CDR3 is TGCGCCAGCAGCCAAGCATCGAGAGACACCGGGGAGCTGTTTTTT. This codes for CASSQASRDTGELFF.

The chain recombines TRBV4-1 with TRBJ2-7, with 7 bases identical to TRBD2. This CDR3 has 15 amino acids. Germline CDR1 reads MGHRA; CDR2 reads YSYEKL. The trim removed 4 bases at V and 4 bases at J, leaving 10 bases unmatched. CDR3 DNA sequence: TGCGCCAGCAGCCTGGGGGGGGGAGAAAGGTACGAGCAGTACTTC. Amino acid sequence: CASSLGGGERYEQYF.

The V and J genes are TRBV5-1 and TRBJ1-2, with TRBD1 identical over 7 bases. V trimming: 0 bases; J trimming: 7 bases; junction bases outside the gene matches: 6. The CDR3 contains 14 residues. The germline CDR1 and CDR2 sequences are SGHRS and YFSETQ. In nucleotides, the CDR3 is TGCGCCAGCAGCTTGGCGGCACAGGGGAGTGGCTACACCTTC. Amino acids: CASSLAAQGSGYTF.

The CDR3 loop is CASSLGDRGGGYTF. For the CDR3, the DNA is TGCGCCAGCAGCTTGGGGGACAGGGGAGGAGGCTACACCTTC. This chain links TRBV5-1 with TRBJ1-2; 10 nucleotides agree with TRBD1. This CDR3 comprises 14 residues. CDR1 is SGHRS and CDR2 is YFSETQ in the germline V gene. The junction had 4 bases not matched to a gene; V was cut back by 0 bases and J by 8 bases.

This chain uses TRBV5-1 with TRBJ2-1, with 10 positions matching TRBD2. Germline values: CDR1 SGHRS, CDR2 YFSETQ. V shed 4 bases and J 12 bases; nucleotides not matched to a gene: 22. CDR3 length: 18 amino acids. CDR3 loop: CASSTPPLAGDLTGGQFF. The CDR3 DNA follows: TGCGCCAGCAGCACACCACCTCTAGCGGGAGACCTCACGGGGGGGCAGTTCTTC.

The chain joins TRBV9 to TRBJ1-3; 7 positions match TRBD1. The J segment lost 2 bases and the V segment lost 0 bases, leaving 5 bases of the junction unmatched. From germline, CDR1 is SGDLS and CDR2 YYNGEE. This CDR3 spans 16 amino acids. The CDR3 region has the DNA TGTGCCAGCAGCGTAGTGGGAAGGGGGCCTGGAAACACCATATATTTT. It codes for CASSVVGRGPGNTIYF. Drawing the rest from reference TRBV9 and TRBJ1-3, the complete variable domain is DSGVTQTPKHLITATGQRVTLRCSPRSGDLSVYWYQQSLDQGLQFLIQYYNGEERAKGNILERFSAQQFPDLHSELNLSSLELGDSALYFCASSVVGRGPGNTIYFGEGSWLTVV.

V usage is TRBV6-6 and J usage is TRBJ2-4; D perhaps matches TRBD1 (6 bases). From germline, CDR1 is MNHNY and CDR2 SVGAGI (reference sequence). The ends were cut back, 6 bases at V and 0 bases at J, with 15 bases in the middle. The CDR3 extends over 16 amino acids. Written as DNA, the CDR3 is TGTGCCAGCAGACCAGACAGGACTCTAGCCAAAAACATTCAGTACTTC. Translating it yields CASRPDRTLAKNIQYF.

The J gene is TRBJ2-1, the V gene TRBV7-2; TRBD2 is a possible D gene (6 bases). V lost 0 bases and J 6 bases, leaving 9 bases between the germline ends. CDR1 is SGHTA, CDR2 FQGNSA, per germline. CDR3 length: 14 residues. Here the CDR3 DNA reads TGTGCCAGCAGCTTAGCGACTAGTAGCAATGAGCAGTTCTTC. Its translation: CASSLATSSNEQFF.

The CDR3 here is CASSLGLAGVADTGELFF. The CDR3 nucleotides are TGTGCCAGCAGCCTGGGACTAGCGGGAGTTGCGGACACCGGGGAGCTGTTTTTT. The chain is built from TRBV7-3 and TRBJ2-2, with 14 bases identical to TRBD2. After removal of 5 bases from V and 3 bases from J, the junction contained 8 bases not matched to a gene. The V gene's germline CDR1 is SGHTA and CDR2 FQGTGA. This CDR3 region has 18 residues.

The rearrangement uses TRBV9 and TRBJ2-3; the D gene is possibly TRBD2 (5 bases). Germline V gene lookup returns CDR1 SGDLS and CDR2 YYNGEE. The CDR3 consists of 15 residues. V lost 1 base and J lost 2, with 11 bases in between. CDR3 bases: TGTGCCAGCAGCGTAAAACCCGGGGTCACAGATACGCAGTATTTT. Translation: CASSVKPGVTDTQYF.

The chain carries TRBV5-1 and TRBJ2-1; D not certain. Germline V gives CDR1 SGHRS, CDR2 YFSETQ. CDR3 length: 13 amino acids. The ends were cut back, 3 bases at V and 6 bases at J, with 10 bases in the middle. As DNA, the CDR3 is TGCGCCAGCAGCTCCTTCCCGGGCAATGAGCAGTTCTTC. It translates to CASSSFPGNEQFF.

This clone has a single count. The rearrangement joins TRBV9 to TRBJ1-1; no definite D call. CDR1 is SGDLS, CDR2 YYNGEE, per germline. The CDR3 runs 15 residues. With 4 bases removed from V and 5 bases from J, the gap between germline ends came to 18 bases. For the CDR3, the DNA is TGTGCCAGCAGCCTACTGGCCGGGAGATCGACTGAAGCTTTCTTT. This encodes CASSLLAGRSTEAFF.

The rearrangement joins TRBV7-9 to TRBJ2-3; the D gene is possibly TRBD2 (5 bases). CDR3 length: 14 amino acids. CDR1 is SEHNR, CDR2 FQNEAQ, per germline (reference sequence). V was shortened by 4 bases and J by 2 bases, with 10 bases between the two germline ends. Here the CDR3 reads CASSSSGNTDTQYF. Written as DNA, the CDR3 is TGTGCCAGCAGCTCCAGCGGCAACACAGATACGCAGTATTTT.

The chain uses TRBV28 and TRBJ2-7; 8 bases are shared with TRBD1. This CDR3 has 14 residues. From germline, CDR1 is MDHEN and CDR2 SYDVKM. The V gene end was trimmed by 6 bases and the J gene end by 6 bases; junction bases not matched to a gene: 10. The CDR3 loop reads CASSRGQEVREQYF. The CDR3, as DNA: TGTGCCAGCAGCCGGGGACAGGAGGTTCGCGAGCAGTACTTC.

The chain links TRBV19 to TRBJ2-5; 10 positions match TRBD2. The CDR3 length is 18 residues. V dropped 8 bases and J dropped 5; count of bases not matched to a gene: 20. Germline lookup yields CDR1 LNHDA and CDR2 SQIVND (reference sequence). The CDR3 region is CASAYGGSAGGPGETQYF. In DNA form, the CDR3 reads TGTGCCAGTGCCTACGGGGGATCAGCGGGGGGGCCGGGGGAGACCCAGTACTTC.

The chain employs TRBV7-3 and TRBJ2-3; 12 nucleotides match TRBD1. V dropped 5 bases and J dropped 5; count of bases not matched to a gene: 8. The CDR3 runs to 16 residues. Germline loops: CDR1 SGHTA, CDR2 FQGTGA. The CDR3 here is CASSPGQGAHEDTQYF. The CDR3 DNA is TGTGCCAGCAGCCCGGGACAGGGGGCGCATGAAGATACGCAGTATTTT.

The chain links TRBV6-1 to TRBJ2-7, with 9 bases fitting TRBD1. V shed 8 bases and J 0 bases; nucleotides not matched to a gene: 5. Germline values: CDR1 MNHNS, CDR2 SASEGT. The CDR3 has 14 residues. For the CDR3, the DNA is TGTGCCAGCGCGACAGGGGGGTCCTCCTACGAGCAGTACTTC. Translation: CASATGGSSYEQYF.

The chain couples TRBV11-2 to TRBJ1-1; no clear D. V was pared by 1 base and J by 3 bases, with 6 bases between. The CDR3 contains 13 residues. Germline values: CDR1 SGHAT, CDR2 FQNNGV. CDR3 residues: CASSLGTHTEAFF. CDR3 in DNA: TGTGCCAGCAGCTTAGGTACTCACACTGAAGCTTTCTTT.

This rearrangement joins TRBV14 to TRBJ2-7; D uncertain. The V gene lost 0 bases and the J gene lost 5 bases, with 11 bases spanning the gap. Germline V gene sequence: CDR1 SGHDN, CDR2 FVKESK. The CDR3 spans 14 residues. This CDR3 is CASSQDKTLHEQYF. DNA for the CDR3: TGTGCCAGCAGCCAAGACAAGACACTCCACGAGCAGTACTTC.

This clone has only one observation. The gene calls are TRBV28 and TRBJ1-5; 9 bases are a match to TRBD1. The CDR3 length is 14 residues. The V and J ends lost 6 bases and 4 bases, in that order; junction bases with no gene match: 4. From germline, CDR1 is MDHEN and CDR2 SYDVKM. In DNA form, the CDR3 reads TGTGCCAGCAGGCGGGGACAGGGAAATCAGCCCCAGCATTTT. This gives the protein CASRRGQGNQPQHF.

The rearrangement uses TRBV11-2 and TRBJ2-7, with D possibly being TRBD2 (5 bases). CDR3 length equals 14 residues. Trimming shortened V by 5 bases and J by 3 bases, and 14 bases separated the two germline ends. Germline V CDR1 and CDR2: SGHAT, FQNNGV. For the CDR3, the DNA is TGTGCCAGCAGCACCTTTGAGCGGAACTACGAGCAGTACTTC. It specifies CASSTFERNYEQYF.

Here the CDR3 reads CASRTARGYAFF. The CDR3 bases are TGTGCCAGCAGGACTGCCAGGGGATACGCTTTCTTT. The rearrangement joins TRBV5-5 to TRBJ1-1, with a tentative D call TRBD1 (6 bases). The ends were cut back, 5 bases at V and 11 bases at J, with 16 bases in the middle. The CDR3 is 12 residues long. Germline CDR1 is SGHKS and CDR2 is YYEKEE (reference sequence).

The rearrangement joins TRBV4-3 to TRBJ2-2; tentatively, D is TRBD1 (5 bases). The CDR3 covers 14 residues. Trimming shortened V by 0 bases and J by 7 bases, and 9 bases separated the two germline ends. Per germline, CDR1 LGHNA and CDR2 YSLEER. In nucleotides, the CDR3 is TGCGCCAGCAGCCAAGACAGGGTCGTCGGGGAGCTGTTTTTT. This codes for CASSQDRVVGELFF.

The CDR3 DNA sequence: TGTGCCAGCAGCTTAGGGTCGGGACTAGTTTCCTACAATGAGCAGTTCTTC. Translated: CASSLGSGLVSYNEQFF. The chain links TRBV11-3 to TRBJ2-1; 8 bases are a match to TRBD2. V dropped 1 base and J dropped 1; count of bases not matched to a gene: 6. Germline loops: CDR1 SGHNT, CDR2 YENEEA. The CDR3 runs 17 residues.

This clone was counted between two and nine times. The CDR3 spells CASSYSPESNTEAFF. The CDR3 DNA reads TGTGCCAGCAGTTACTCTCCAGAATCGAACACTGAAGCTTTCTTT. The chain employs TRBV6-5 and TRBJ1-1; no clear D. Deletions cut 0 bases from V and 1 base from J, with 9 bases between. The CDR3 contains 15 residues. Germline V gene sequence: CDR1 MNHEY, CDR2 SVGAGI.